The present T cell receptor (beta chain) was sequenced within a study of spatial heterogeneity in lung cancer. Study information: The approximately 69 donors had untreated early-stage non-small cell lung cancer. Fewer alpha-chain than beta-chain sequences were consistently detected.

TCRdb redid the calling of the 5' RACE reads with MiXCR, one entry per CDR3 protein. The repertoire holds about 120,000 distinct CDR3 sequences, with over 9% as singletons. On this clonotype: Its antigen remains unidentified.

This CDR3 has 12 residues. Germline lookup yields CDR1 MNHEY and CDR2 SMNVEV (reference sequence). Trimming stripped 3 bases from V and 8 bases from J, with 5 bases between. Time point specified: blood at routine non-recurrence follow-up after resection. Sequencing was performed on whole RNA extracted from tumor and nontumor lung tissue, or from frozen PBMC, and the material was left unsorted. Study observations and caveats: Among blood samples, ubiquitous expanded tumor TCRs appeared more at resection than at follow-up.

The chain uses TRBV27 and TRBJ1-6, with D unresolved. The sequence came from a male donor with early-stage non-small cell lung cancer. The material was PBMCs, obtained at follow-up. The CDR3 sequence is CASSFADSPLHF. CDR3 DNA: TGTGCCAGCAGTTTCGCGGATTCACCCCTCCACTTT.